Listed below are T cell receptor beta chains from one sample, sequenced in a study of T cell changes during pregnancy in multiple sclerosis. This table comes from immunoSEQ multiplex PCR, and its TCRdb copy is limited to in-frame clones, with some not included. This sample carries tens of thousands of clones, around nine tenths of them seen once, and the ten largest clones take 1.5% to 2%. This sample comprised peripheral blood, obtained in the first trimester of pregnancy. Receptors were obtained from a female donor in good health, enrolled as a control in a pregnancy study. CDR3s include the opening cysteine and the closing phenylalanine or tryptophan. D genes are given only for firm matches.

v_gene	j_gene	d_gene	CDR3nt	CDR3aa
TRBV4-1	TRBJ2-7	NA	TGCGCCAGCAGCCAACCGGGAACCTACGAGCAGTACTTC	CASSQPGTYEQYF
TRBV27	TRBJ2-7	TRBD2	TGTGCCAGCAGTCCTCTGGGTAGCGGGGTCCCCTACGAGCAGTACTTC	CASSPLGSGVPYEQYF
TRBV2	TRBJ2-7	TRBD2	TGTGCCAGCACCTTTAGCGGGAGGGCCGCCTACGAGCAGTACTTC	CASTFSGRAAYEQYF
TRBV11-2	TRBJ2-7	TRBD1	TGTGCCAGCCGTCAGCGACAGGGGCCATACGAGCAGTACTTC	CASRQRQGPYEQYF
TRBV19	TRBJ2-7	NA	TGTGCCAGTAGTCAGCCCGGGACAAGATCGGCCGAGCAGTACTTC	CASSQPGTRSAEQYF
TRBV7-9	TRBJ1-2	NA	TGTGCCAGCACCCCGGGGGGGGCTAACTATGGCTACACCTTC	CASTPGGANYGYTF
TRBV2	TRBJ2-5	NA	TGTGCCAGCAGTGGGGGCGTCCAAGAGACCCAGTACTTC	CASSGGVQETQYF
TRBV5-1	TRBJ2-1	TRBD1	TGCGCCAGCAGCTTGGAGGGACAGTACAATGAGCAGTTCTTC	CASSLEGQYNEQFF
TRBV10-3	TRBJ2-1	TRBD2	TGTGCCATCAGTGACCCGACGCCGGGACTAGCAGTCAATGAGCAGTTCTTC	CAISDPTPGLAVNEQFF
TRBV5-1	TRBJ2-1	TRBD1	TGCGCCAGCAGCTCGGGGACAGACTTCTCCTACAATGAGCAGTTCTTC	CASSSGTDFSYNEQFF